These 3 T cell receptor beta chains were all obtained from the same sample, sequenced in a study of T cell repertoires in aging, cancer and after chemotherapy. TRB rearrangements spanning V, D and J were amplified using mixed TRB-A/B primers. TCRdb re-analysed the multiplex PCR reads in MiXCR, keeping a single row per CDR3 protein. The table has roughly 6,400 distinct CDR3 sequences, approximately 49% seen once. Peripheral blood genomic DNA, not sorted cells or RNA, was the template. The sample consisted of blood. The receptor set was obtained from a human donor with a solid tumor.

J is TRBJ2-2 and V is TRBV11-2; no firm D call. V was pared by 4 bases and J by 3 bases, with 6 bases between. Germline V gene data show CDR1 as SGHAT and CDR2 as FQNNGV. The CDR3 spans 13 residues. The CDR3 DNA is TGTGCCAGCAGCTCGACATACACCGGGGAGCTGTTTTTT. It yields the protein CASSSTYTGELFF.

In this sample, this clonotype turned up once. The chain employs TRBV12-3 or TRBV12-4 and TRBJ1-1; TRBD1 matches 9 bases. The CDR3 contains 14 residues. J was trimmed by 4 bases and V by 5 bases; bases with no gene match: 5. CDR3 residues: CASSRDRVGTEAFF. The CDR3 DNA is TGTGCCAGCAGTAGGGACAGGGTAGGCACTGAAGCTTTCTTT.

The chain uses TRBV6-1 and TRBJ2-3, with 9 bases that match TRBD2. The CDR3 extends over 16 amino acids. Germline CDR1 reads MNHNS; CDR2 reads SASEGT. V shed 3 bases, J shed 2 bases, and the junction held 6 bases outside the gene matches. CDR3 residues: CASSDLAGRVTDTQYF. CDR3 in DNA: TGTGCCAGCAGTGACCTAGCGGGACGGGTCACAGATACGCAGTATTTT.